The clone carrying this T cell receptor beta chain was picked up many times. Antigen: not known. The entry originates in a study of response to subunit inactivated influenza vaccine. Study outcomes and limitations: T cells newly recruited by each seasonal influenza vaccination are few, the authors suggested.

V lost 1 base and J lost 6; bases outside the gene matches: 5. The CDR3 has 14 residues. CDR1 and CDR2 (germline): SQVTM, ANQGSEA. TCRdb re-called the RT-PCR reads through MiXCR, storing one row per CDR3 protein. The sample lists over 450,000 distinct CDR3 sequences; over 10% were seen once. The receptor was isolated from a man aged 45-65 years who received an inactivated influenza vaccine. This sequence joins TRBV29-1 and TRBJ2-1; 8 bases are a match to TRBD1. This material consisted of PBMCs from blood, taken 45 days after vaccination. The CDR3 sequence is CSVEGQGTINEQFF. In DNA, the CDR3 is TGCAGCGTTGAAGGACAGGGGACGATCAATGAGCAGTTCTTC.